The entry that follows covers one TCR beta chain sequence. This sample was included in a study of OX40 agonist ivuxolimab in advanced cancers. Study background: Patients were dosed with the agonistic anti-OX40 (CD134) antibody ivuxolimab. Participants could have had prior anti-PD-1, anti-PD-L1 or anti-CTLA-4 therapy, and approximately 40% had some. Each patient was given ivuxolimab into a vein every 2 weeks, at 0.01 to 10 mg/kg.

Generated by immunoSEQ multiplex PCR, the TCRdb table keeps only in-frame clones and is missing some. Altogether about 37,000 clones are present, around four fifths being singletons, with the ten largest covering less than 25%. Germline lookup yields CDR1 MDHEN and CDR2 SYDVKM. V lost 10 bases, J lost 5 bases, and 11 bases lay in between. The length of the CDR3 is 11 residues. With autoimmune disease history or systemic immunosuppression, patients were excluded. The chain carries TRBV28 and TRBJ1-1; D is uncertain. This receptor was identified in an adult with an advanced solid tumor such as melanoma, head and neck, liver or kidney cancer. This material consisted of CD4+ or CD8+ T cells sorted from blood, taken in a trial of the OX40 agonist ivuxolimab. CDR3 DNA: TGTGCCACAGAAAAGAGGACTGAAGCTTTCTTT. Protein product: CATEKRTEAFF. The variable domain in full, completed from reference TRBV28 and TRBJ1-1, reads DVKVTQSSRYLVKRTGEKVFLECVQDMDHENMFWYRQDPGLGLRLIYFSYDVKMKEKGDIPEGYSVSREKKERFSLILESASTNQTSMYLCATEKRTEAFFGQGTRLTVV.